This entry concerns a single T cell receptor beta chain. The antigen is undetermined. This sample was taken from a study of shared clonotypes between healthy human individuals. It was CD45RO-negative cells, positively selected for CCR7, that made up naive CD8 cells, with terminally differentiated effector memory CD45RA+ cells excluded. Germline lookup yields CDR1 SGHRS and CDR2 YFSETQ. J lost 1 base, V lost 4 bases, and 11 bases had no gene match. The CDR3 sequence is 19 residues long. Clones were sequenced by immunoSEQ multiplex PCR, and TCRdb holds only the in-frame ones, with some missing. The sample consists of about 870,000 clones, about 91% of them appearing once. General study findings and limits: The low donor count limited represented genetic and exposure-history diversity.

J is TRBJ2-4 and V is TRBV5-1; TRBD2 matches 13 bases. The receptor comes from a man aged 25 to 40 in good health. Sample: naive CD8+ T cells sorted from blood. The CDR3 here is CASSIGLAGEGVAKNIQYF. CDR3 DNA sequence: TGCGCCAGCAGCATCGGACTAGCGGGAGAAGGGGTGGCCAAAAACATTCAGTACTTC.